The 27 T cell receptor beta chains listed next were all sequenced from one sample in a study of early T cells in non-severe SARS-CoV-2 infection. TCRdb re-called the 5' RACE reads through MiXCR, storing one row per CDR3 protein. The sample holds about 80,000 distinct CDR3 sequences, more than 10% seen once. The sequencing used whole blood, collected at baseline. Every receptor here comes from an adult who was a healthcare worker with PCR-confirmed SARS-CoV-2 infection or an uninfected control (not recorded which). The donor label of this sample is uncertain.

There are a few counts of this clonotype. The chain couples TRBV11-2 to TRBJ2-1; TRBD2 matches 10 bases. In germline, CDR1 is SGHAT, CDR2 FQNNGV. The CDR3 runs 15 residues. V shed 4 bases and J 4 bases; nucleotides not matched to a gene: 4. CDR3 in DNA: TGTGCCAGCAGCTACAGGACTAGCGGTTACAATGAGCAGTTCTTC. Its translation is CASSYRTSGYNEQFF.

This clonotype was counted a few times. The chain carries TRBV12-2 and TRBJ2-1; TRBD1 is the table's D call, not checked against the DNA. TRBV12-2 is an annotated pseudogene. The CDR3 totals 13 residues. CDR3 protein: CASRLARCPVQFF. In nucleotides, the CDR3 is TGTGCAAGTCGCTTAGCCAGGTGCCCTGTGCAGTTCTTC.

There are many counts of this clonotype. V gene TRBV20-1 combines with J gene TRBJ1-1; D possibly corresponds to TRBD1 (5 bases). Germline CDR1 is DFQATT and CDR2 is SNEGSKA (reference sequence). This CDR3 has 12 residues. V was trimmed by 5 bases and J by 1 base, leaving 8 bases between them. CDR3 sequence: CSAGAPNTEAFF. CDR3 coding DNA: TGCAGTGCTGGGGCGCCGAACACTGAAGCTTTCTTT.

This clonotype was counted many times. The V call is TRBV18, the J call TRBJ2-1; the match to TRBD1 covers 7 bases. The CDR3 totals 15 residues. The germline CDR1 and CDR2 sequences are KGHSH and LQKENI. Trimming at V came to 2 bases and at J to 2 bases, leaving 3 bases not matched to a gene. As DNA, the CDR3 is TGTGCCAGCTCACCAGGGCAGGGGGCCTACAATGAGCAGTTCTTC. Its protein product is CASSPGQGAYNEQFF. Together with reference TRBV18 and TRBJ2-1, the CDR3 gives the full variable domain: NAGVMQNPRHLVRRRGQEARLRCSPMKGHSHVYWYRQLPEEGLKFMVYLQKENIIDESGMPKERFSAEFPKEGPSILRIQQVVRGDSAAYFCASSPGQGAYNEQFFGPGTRLTVL.

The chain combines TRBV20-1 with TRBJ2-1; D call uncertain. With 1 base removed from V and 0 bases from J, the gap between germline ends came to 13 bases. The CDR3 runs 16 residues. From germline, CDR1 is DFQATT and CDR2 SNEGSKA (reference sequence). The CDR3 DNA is TGCAGTGCTAGAGTAAGTTCTGAACGCTCCTACAATGAGCAGTTCTTC. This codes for CSARVSSERSYNEQFF.

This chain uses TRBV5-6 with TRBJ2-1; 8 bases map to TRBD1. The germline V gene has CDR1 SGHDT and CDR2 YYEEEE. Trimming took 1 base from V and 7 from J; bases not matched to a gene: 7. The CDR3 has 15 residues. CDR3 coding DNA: TGTGCCAGCAGCTTGTTGTCAGGGGGCATGAATGAGCAGTTCTTC. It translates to CASSLLSGGMNEQFF.

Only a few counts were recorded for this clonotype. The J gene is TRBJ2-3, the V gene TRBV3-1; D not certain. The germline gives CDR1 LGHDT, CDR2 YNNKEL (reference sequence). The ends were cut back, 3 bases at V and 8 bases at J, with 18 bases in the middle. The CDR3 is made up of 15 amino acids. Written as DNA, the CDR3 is TGTGCCAGCAGCCATCCTGGGGTCGGTGATTTTACGCAGTATTTT. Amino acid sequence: CASSHPGVGDFTQYF.

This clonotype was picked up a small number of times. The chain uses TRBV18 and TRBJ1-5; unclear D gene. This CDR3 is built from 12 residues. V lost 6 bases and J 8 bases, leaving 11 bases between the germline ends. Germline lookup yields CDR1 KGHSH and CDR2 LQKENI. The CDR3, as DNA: TGTGCCAGCTCTCGCCCGGGAGAGCCCCAGCATTTT. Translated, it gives CASSRPGEPQHF.

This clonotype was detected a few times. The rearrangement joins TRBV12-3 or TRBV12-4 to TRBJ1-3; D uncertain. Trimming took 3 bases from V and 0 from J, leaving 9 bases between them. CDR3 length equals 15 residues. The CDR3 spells CASSFPQNSGNTIYF. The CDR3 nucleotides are TGTGCCAGCAGTTTTCCGCAAAACTCTGGAAACACCATATATTTT.

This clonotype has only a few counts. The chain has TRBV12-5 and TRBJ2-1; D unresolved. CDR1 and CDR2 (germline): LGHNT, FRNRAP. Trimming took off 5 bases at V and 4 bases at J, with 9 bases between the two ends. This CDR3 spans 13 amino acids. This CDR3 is CASGQNSYNEQFF. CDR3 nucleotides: TGTGCTAGTGGTCAAAACAGTTACAATGAGCAGTTCTTC.

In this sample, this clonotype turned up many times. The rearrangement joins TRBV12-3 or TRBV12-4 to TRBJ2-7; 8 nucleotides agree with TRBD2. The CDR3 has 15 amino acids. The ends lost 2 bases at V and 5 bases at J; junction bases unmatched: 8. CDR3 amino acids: CASSLRSGGANEQYF. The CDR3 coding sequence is TGTGCCAGCAGTTTAAGGTCCGGGGGGGCAAACGAGCAGTACTTC.

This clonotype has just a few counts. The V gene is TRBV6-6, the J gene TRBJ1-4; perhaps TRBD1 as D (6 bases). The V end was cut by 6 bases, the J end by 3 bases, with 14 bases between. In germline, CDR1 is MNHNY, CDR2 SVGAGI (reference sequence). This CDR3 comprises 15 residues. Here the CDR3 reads CASSRRGEANEKLFF. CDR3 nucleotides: TGTGCCAGCAGCCGAAGGGGGGAGGCTAATGAAAAACTGTTTTTT.

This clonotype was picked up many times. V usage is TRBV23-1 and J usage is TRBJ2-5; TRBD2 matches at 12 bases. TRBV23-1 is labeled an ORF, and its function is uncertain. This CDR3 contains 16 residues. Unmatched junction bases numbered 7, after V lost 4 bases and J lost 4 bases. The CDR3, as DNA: TGCGCCAGCAGTCCGCTAGCGGGAGGGCCGGCAGAGACCCAGTACTTC. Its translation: CASSPLAGGPAETQYF.

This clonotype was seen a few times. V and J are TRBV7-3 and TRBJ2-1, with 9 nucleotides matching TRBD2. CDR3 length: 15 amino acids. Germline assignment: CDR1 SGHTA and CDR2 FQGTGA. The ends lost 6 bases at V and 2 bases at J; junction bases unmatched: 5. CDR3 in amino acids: CASSVAGETYNEQFF. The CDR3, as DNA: TGTGCCAGCAGTGTAGCGGGAGAGACCTACAATGAGCAGTTCTTC.

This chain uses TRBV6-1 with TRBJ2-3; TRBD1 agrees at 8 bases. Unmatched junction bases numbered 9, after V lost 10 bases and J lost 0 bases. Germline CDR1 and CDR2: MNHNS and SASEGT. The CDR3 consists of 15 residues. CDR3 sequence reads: CATLRTGTSTDTQYF. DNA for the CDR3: TGTGCCACCCTTCGGACAGGGACTAGCACAGATACGCAGTATTTT.

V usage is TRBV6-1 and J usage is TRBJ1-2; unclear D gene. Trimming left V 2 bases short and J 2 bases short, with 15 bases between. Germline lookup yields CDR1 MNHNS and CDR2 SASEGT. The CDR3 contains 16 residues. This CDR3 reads CASSESGGYVNYGYTF. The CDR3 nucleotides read TGTGCCAGCAGTGAAAGCGGAGGGTATGTGAACTATGGCTACACCTTC.

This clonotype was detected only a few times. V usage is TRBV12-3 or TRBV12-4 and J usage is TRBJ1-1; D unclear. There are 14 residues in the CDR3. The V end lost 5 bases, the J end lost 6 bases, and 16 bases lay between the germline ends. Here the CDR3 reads CASSKKTITPEAFF. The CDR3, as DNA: TGTGCCAGCAGTAAAAAAACTATCACTCCTGAAGCTTTCTTT.

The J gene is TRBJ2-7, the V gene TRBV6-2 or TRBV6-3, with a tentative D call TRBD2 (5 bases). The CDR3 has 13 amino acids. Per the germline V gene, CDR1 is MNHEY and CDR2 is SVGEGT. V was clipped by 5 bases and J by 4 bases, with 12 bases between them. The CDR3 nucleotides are TGTGCCAGCAGTCCCCCCGGGATTTACGAGCAGTACTTC. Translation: CASSPPGIYEQYF.

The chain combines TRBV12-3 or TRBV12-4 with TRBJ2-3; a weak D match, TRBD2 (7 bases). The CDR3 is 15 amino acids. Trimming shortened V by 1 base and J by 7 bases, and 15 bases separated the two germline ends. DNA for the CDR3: TGTGCCAGCAGTTTAGTTGCGGGGGCTCGGAATACGCAGTATTTT. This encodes CASSLVAGARNTQYF.

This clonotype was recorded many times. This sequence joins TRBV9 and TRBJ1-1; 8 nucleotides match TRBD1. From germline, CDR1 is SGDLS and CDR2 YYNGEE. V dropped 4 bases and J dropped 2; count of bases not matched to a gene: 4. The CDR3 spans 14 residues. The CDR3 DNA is TGTGCCAGCAGCCCCGGACAGGGAAACACTGAAGCTTTCTTT. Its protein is CASSPGQGNTEAFF.

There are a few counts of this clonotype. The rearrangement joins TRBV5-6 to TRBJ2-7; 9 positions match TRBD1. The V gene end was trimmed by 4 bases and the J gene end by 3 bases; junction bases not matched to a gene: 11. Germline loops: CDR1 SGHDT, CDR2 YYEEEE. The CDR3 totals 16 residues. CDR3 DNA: TGTGCCAGCAGCCCCCGACGCGGGACAGGGAACTACGAGCAGTACTTC. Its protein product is CASSPRRGTGNYEQYF.

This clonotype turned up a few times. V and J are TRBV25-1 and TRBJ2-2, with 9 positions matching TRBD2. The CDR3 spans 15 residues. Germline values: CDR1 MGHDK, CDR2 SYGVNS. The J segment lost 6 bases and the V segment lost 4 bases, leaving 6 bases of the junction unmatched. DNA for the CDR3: TGTGCCAGCAGTGGACGTAGCGGGAGTTCCGGGGAGCTGTTTTTT. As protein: CASSGRSGSSGELFF.

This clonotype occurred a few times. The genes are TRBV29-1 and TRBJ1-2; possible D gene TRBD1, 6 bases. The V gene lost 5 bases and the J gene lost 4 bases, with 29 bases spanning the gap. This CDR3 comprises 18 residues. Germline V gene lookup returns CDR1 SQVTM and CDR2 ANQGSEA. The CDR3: CSVSKPGTPSDPFYGYTF. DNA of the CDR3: TGCAGCGTTTCGAAACCCGGGACACCCAGCGACCCCTTCTATGGCTACACCTTC.

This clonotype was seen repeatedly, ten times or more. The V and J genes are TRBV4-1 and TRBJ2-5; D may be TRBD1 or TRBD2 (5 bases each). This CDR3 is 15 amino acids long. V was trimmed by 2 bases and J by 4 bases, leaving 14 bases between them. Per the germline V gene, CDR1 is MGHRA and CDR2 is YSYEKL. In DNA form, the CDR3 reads TGCGCCAGCAGCCAATTGGGCCGGGACGGAGAGACCCAGTACTTC. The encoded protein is CASSQLGRDGETQYF.

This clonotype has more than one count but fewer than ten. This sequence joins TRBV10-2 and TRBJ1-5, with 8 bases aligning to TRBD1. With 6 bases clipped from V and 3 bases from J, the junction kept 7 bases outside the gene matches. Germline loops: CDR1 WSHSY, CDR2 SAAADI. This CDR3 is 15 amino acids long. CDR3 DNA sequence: TGCGCCAGCAGCATGGGACAGGCTATCAATCAGCCCCAGCATTTT. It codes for CASSMGQAINQPQHF.

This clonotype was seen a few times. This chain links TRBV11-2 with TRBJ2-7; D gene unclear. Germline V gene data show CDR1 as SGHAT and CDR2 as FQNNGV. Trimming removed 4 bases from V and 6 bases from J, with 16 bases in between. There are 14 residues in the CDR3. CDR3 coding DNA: TGTGCCAGCAGCTCGTCATGGACGGCCCGCGAGCAGTACTTC. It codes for CASSSSWTAREQYF.

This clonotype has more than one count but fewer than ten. CDR3: CASSLRVGNTEAFF. CDR3 in DNA: TGTGCCAGCAGTTTAAGGGTGGGGAACACTGAAGCTTTCTTT. The chain uses TRBV28 and TRBJ1-1, with D unresolved. Trimming took 2 bases from V and 1 from J, leaving 8 bases between them. The CDR3 length is 14 residues. The V gene's germline CDR1 is MDHEN and CDR2 SYDVKM.